This T cell receptor beta chain was sequenced in a study of technical replicates of blood from a few donors. Trimming at V came to 4 bases and at J to 3 bases, leaving 2 bases not matched to a gene. Germline CDR1 reads SGHVS; CDR2 reads FQNEAQ. The CDR3 runs 15 residues. Measured with immunoSEQ multiplex PCR; TCRdb has only the in-frame clones, and not every one. The sample holds 50,000 to 80,000 clones, around nine tenths seen once. The rearrangement joins TRBV7-8 to TRBJ2-6; 8 bases align to TRBD1. The sequenced sample consisted of PBMCs. The clonotype was recovered from a human donor in good health. Some clones in this sample may be carry-over from other donors' samples. CDR3 bases: TGTGCCAGCAGCTGGACAGGGTTTGGGGCCAACGTCCTGACTTTC. This translates into CASSWTGFGANVLTF.